The 21 T cell receptor beta chains presented below share a single source sample, sequenced in a study of shared clonotypes between healthy human individuals. Profiling relied on immunoSEQ multiplex PCR, and the TCRdb table lists in-frame clones only, not all of them. Of a few million clones listed, 85% to 95% are singletons. The sequenced material came from naive CD4+ T cells from PBMCs. Described subset: CD45RA+ positively selected. The source of these receptors is a young man in good health. Some clones in this sample may be carry-over from other donors' samples.

The chain links TRBV21-1 to TRBJ2-5; TRBD1 is taken as the D call from the table, unchecked against the DNA. TRBV21-1 is noted as a pseudogene. CDR3 length: 19 amino acids. CDR3 sequence reads: CASSKALYGQGRSQETQYF. The CDR3 DNA follows: TGTGCCAGCAGCAAAGCGCTTTATGGACAGGGAAGGAGCCAAGAGACCCAGTACTTC.

Here the CDR3 reads CASSAVPRTEAFF. The CDR3 DNA reads as TGTGCCAGCAGCGCGGTTCCCCGGACTGAAGCTTTCTTT. The rearrangement uses TRBV7-3 and TRBJ1-1, with D uncertain. The ends were cut back, 5 bases at V and 5 bases at J, with 12 bases in the middle. The CDR3 is made up of 13 amino acids. Germline V gives CDR1 SGHTA, CDR2 FQGTGA.

The chain couples TRBV27 to TRBJ2-5, with D tentatively TRBD2 (6 bases). Germline CDR1 and CDR2: MNHEY and SMNVEV (reference sequence). With 5 bases removed from V and 7 bases from J, the gap between germline ends came to 14 bases. The CDR3 spans 13 residues. The CDR3 nucleotides are TGTGCCAGCAGTCCGTCTAGGCGGGGGACCCAGTACTTC. It translates to CASSPSRRGTQYF.

This chain joins TRBV4-1 and TRBJ2-3, with a tentative D call TRBD1 (5 bases). Germline lookup yields CDR1 MGHRA and CDR2 YSYEKL. This CDR3 is 14 amino acids long. The V end was cut by 0 bases, the J end by 9 bases, with 13 bases between. This chain's CDR3 is CASSQEDGAGTQYF. DNA of the CDR3: TGCGCCAGCAGCCAAGAAGATGGGGCAGGAACGCAGTATTTT.

This clone was counted once. The V gene is TRBV6-5, the J gene TRBJ2-2; D not certain. CDR3 length equals 16 residues. The germline CDR1 and CDR2 sequences are MNHEY and SVGAGI. V was pared by 0 bases and J by 5 bases, with 13 bases between. The CDR3 DNA reads as TGTGCCAGCAGTTACTCACCCGTTGACCGAACCGGGGAGCTGTTTTTT. Translation: CASSYSPVDRTGELFF.

The V and J genes are TRBV5-1 and TRBJ1-5; a weak D match, TRBD1 (5 bases). The V end was cut by 4 bases, the J end by 2 bases, with 13 bases between. The germline V gene has CDR1 SGHRS and CDR2 YFSETQ. There are 15 residues in the CDR3. The CDR3 nucleotides are TGCGCCAGCAGCCCTATTGGAGGGGGCAATCAGCCCCAGCATTTT. Amino acid sequence: CASSPIGGGNQPQHF.

In nucleotides, the CDR3 is TGTGCCAGCAGTTTGGGACCGGGACAGTTCTATGGCTACACCTTC. It translates to CASSLGPGQFYGYTF. The V and J genes are TRBV28 and TRBJ1-2; 7 positions agree with TRBD1. Trimming at V came to 3 bases and at J to 4 bases, leaving 8 bases not matched to a gene. CDR1 and CDR2 from the germline V gene are MDHEN and SYDVKM. This CDR3 has 15 residues.

The chain couples TRBV27 to TRBJ2-2; tentative D call: TRBD2 (7 bases). The CDR3 extends over 17 amino acids. Germline loops: CDR1 MNHEY, CDR2 SMNVEV (reference sequence). The V gene lost 11 bases and the J gene lost 4 bases, with 26 bases spanning the gap. CDR3 nucleotides: TGTGCCTCCTTACCTTTAGACAGGTGGGGGGGCACCGGGGAGCTGTTTTTT. As protein: CASLPLDRWGGTGELFF.

Points on this clone: The identical CDR3 is also encoded by other nucleotide sequences in the sample. The V gene is TRBV7-3, the J gene TRBJ1-2; no clear D. Germline CDR1 is SGHTA and CDR2 is FQGTGA. Trimming left V 5 bases short and J 0 bases short, with 10 bases between. The CDR3 loop spans 14 amino acids. The CDR3 here is CASSPGGSNYGYTF. CDR3 nucleotide sequence: TGTGCCAGCAGCCCCGGAGGGTCTAACTATGGCTACACCTTC.

V usage is TRBV6-1 and J usage is TRBJ2-7; 9 bases are shared with TRBD2. The CDR3 loop spans 12 amino acids. The junction had 4 bases not matched to a gene; V was cut back by 8 bases and J by 5 bases. Per the germline V gene, CDR1 is MNHNS and CDR2 is SASEGT. In DNA form, the CDR3 reads TGTGCCAGCGCAAGACTAGCGGACGAGCAGTACTTC. Its protein is CASARLADEQYF.

This clone was found once. V gene TRBV7-2 combines with J gene TRBJ2-2, with D possibly matching TRBD2 (6 bases). This CDR3 is built from 16 residues. Between the trimmed V and J ends, which lost 5 bases and 1 base, there was a span of 14 bases. Germline V CDR1 and CDR2: SGHTA, FQGNSA. This CDR3 reads CASSPLGGLNTGELFF. CDR3 nucleotides: TGTGCCAGCAGCCCTTTGGGAGGTCTGAACACCGGGGAGCTGTTTTTT.

The gene calls are TRBV7-2 and TRBJ2-7, with D tentatively TRBD1 (6 bases). V lost 5 bases and J 3 bases, leaving 17 bases between the germline ends. The CDR3 sequence is 15 residues long. CDR1 and CDR2 (germline): SGHTA, FQGNSA. CDR3 protein: CASSRRQGLGYEQYF. CDR3 sequence (DNA): TGTGCCAGCAGCCGCCGGCAGGGGTTGGGCTACGAGCAGTACTTC.

The genes are TRBV15 and TRBJ1-4; D is perhaps TRBD1 (5 bases). CDR3 length equals 13 residues. Trimming pared 0 bases from V and 9 bases from J, leaving 8 bases between. The V gene's germline CDR1 is LNHNV and CDR2 YYDKDF (reference sequence). Here the CDR3 reads CATSRDDSQKLFF. For the CDR3, the DNA is TGTGCCACCAGCAGAGATGACAGCCAAAAACTGTTTTTT.

V usage is TRBV10-2 and J usage is TRBJ1-5; no reliable D call. Trimming cost V 1 base and J 2 bases, with 15 bases left between them. This CDR3 is 17 amino acids long. Germline CDR1 reads WSHSY; CDR2 reads SAAADI. CDR3: CASSEFSGRLGNQPQHF. CDR3 DNA: TGCGCCAGCAGTGAGTTCAGCGGGCGGCTTGGCAATCAGCCCCAGCATTTT.

The V call is TRBV7-2, the J call TRBJ2-3; 11 bases are a match to TRBD2. CDR1 is SGHTA, CDR2 FQGNSA, per germline. Trimming removed 7 bases from V and 1 base from J; junction bases left unmatched: 4. The CDR3 runs to 15 residues. CDR3 in amino acids: CASTSLAGGTDTQYF. In DNA, the CDR3 is TGTGCCAGCACCTCACTAGCGGGGGGCACAGATACGCAGTATTTT.

The chain uses TRBV5-1 and TRBJ2-1; D is uncertain. Germline V gene sequence: CDR1 SGHRS, CDR2 YFSETQ. The CDR3 is 15 amino acids. The V gene lost 0 bases and the J gene lost 5 bases, with 12 bases spanning the gap. CDR3 in amino acids: CASSLEVWANNEQFF. The CDR3 bases are TGCGCCAGCAGCTTGGAAGTCTGGGCTAACAATGAGCAGTTCTTC.

This rearrangement joins TRBV5-1 to TRBJ2-7; 14 bases fit TRBD2. V gave up 0 bases and J gave up 8 bases; unmatched junction bases: 4. Per the germline V gene, CDR1 is SGHRS and CDR2 is YFSETQ. CDR3 length: 15 amino acids. The CDR3 coding sequence is TGCGCCAGCAGCTTGGGGGGACTAGCGGGAGATAAGCAGTACTTC. It is translated as CASSLGGLAGDKQYF. Complete variable domain (other parts from reference TRBV5-1 and TRBJ2-7): KAGVTQTPRYLIKTRGQQVTLSCSPISGHRSVSWYQQTPGQGLQFLFEYFSETQRNKGNFPGRFSGRQFSNSRSEMNVSTLELGDSALYLCASSLGGLAGDKQYFGPGTRLTVT.

This chain joins TRBV18 and TRBJ1-1; perhaps TRBD1 as D (5 bases). Germline CDR1 reads KGHSH; CDR2 reads LQKENI. This CDR3 region has 15 residues. Trimming pared 4 bases from V and 1 base from J, leaving 13 bases between. For the CDR3, the DNA is TGTGCCAGCTCACGGGACCTCCCTTCGAACACTGAAGCTTTCTTT. It encodes CASSRDLPSNTEAFF.

This clone was counted only a few times. The chain carries TRBV6-1 and TRBJ1-2; no definite D call. The CDR3 sequence is 17 residues long. CDR1 and CDR2 (germline): MNHNS, SASEGT. V was shortened by 0 bases and J by 5 bases, with 19 bases between the two germline ends. Written as DNA, the CDR3 is TGTGCCAGCAGTGAAGCAGGATATGAGCTCCGAAGGTATGGCTACACCTTC. This gives the protein CASSEAGYELRRYGYTF.

The chain employs TRBV7-8 and TRBJ1-5; 8 bases map to TRBD1. The CDR3 totals 18 residues. The germline CDR1 and CDR2 sequences are SGHVS and FQNEAQ. The V segment lost 2 bases and the J segment 0 bases; nucleotides outside the gene matches: 9. The CDR3 here is CASSLTPGGVYSNQPQHF. DNA for the CDR3: TGTGCCAGCAGCTTAACGCCAGGGGGCGTTTATAGCAATCAGCCCCAGCATTTT.

The rearrangement joins TRBV14 to TRBJ1-5; D not resolved. Germline loops: CDR1 SGHDN, CDR2 FVKESK. V lost 0 bases and J 5 bases, leaving 8 bases between the germline ends. The CDR3 length is 14 residues. The CDR3 DNA reads as TGTGCCAGCAGCCAAGAGTCCCCGGATCAGCCCCAGCATTTT. This encodes CASSQESPDQPQHF.